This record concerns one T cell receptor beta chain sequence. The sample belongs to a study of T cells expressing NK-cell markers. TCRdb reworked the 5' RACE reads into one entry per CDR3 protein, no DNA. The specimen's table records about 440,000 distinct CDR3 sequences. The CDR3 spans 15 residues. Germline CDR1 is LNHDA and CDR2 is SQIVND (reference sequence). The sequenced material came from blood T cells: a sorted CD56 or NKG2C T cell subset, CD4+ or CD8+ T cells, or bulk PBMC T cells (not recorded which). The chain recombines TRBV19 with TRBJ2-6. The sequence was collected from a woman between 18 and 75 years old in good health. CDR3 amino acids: CASSISEPGANVLTF.